This is a list of T cell receptor beta chains from one sample in a study of molecular identifiers for immune sequencing clone quantification. Via MiXCR, TCRdb re-called the PCR reads, giving one row per CDR3 protein. This table has over 600,000 distinct CDR3 sequences, less than 20% appearing once. Sequenced sample: naive CD8+ T cells from blood, with Jurkat cell RNA spiked in. These receptors all come from a human donor in good health. Some libraries in this study had Jurkat cell RNA spiked in. The CDR3 runs from the conserved cysteine through the conserved F or W. The order of the fields is J gene, D gene, V gene, CDR3 protein. A D gene is named only where the DNA matches it firmly.

TRBJ2-7 - TRBV5-1 CASSFSRDSTYEQYF
TRBJ1-4 - TRBV4-1 CASSQRRLNEKLFF
TRBJ2-5 TRBD1 TRBV12-3/TRBV12-4 CASSSRRDRGHQETQYF
TRBJ2-7 TRBD1 TRBV19 CASQQGASVNF
TRBJ2-3 - TRBV9 CASSVATVTDTQYF
TRBJ2-5 - TRBV20-1 CSARDLTARDQYF
TRBJ1-1 TRBD1 TRBV12-3/TRBV12-4 CASSQRQGVLTEAFF
TRBJ1-5 TRBD1 TRBV12-3/TRBV12-4 CASSSQGDGQPQHF
TRBJ2-7 - TRBV27 CASRGTGYGQYF
TRBJ2-7 TRBD1 TRBV7-8 CASSSGTGLMAMGEQYF
TRBJ2-7 - TRBV20-1 CSARDEGQSYEQYF
TRBJ2-1 - TRBV9 CASSPPVKGYNEQFF
TRBJ1-5 TRBD1 TRBV7-2 CASSLISGGGDQPQHF
TRBJ1-1 TRBD1 TRBV7-9 CASSSQGEVRTEAFF
TRBJ2-3 TRBD2 TRBV4-3 CASSQDFGPGGSFSTDTQYF
TRBJ2-7 - TRBV4-1 CASSPSVSYEQYF